The 21 T cell receptor beta chains given below trace back to one sample, sequenced in a study of identical twins. TCRdb fed the 5' RACE reads into MiXCR, producing one record per CDR3 protein. The sample holds about 290,000 distinct CDR3 sequences, 9.5% seen once. These sequences were also reported in another study, on yellow fever vaccine responses in identical twins.

Sequencing used CD8+ T cells sorted from blood. These receptors were taken from a woman aged 18-35 years in good health.

The rearrangement links TRBV7-8 to TRBJ2-7; D is possibly TRBD1 (6 bases). Trimming shortened V by 0 bases and J by 0 bases, and 15 bases separated the two germline ends. The CDR3 has 17 amino acids. Germline V gene sequence: CDR1 SGHVS, CDR2 FQNEAQ. Here the CDR3 DNA reads TGTGCCAGCAGCTTAGCCCCCACAGGGTTCAACTCCTACGAGCAGTACTTC. Residues: CASSLAPTGFNSYEQYF.

In this sample, this clonotype turned up a few times. This chain links TRBV20-1 with TRBJ2-3; 8 nucleotides line up with TRBD2. Unmatched junction bases numbered 14, after V lost 4 bases and J lost 5 bases. Per the germline V gene, CDR1 is DFQATT and CDR2 is SNEGSKA (reference sequence). The length of the CDR3 is 16 residues. The CDR3 spells CSANPGLGLGGDTQYF. As DNA, the CDR3 is TGCAGTGCTAACCCGGGACTAGGACTGGGGGGAGATACGCAGTATTTT.

Points on this clonotype: One base away lies a much larger clone, so this may be a sequencing read error. V gene TRBV27 combines with J gene TRBJ2-1, with TRBD2 identical over 7 bases. The CDR3 consists of 16 residues. Germline lookup yields CDR1 MNHEY and CDR2 SMNVEV (reference sequence). V shed 6 bases and J 3 bases; nucleotides not matched to a gene: 11. In DNA form, the CDR3 reads TGTGCCAGCAGACAACCAGAGGGAGGGGACTACAATGAGCAGTTCTTC. This codes for CASRQPEGGDYNEQFF.

This clonotype was counted between two and nine times. The V call is TRBV12-3 or TRBV12-4, the J call TRBJ2-7, with TRBD2 identical over 7 bases. This CDR3 region has 20 residues. V dropped 7 bases and J dropped 2; count of bases not matched to a gene: 26. CDR3 loop: CASKPWRETNFKLGPYEQYF. DNA for the CDR3: TGTGCCAGCAAACCTTGGCGGGAGACCAATTTCAAACTGGGCCCCTACGAGCAGTACTTC.

This clonotype was recorded a few times. The chain employs TRBV11-2 and TRBJ2-2, with TRBD2 matching 7 bases. The CDR3 contains 18 residues. The V segment lost 8 bases and the J segment 2 bases; nucleotides outside the gene matches: 17. Germline V gene lookup returns CDR1 SGHAT and CDR2 FQNNGV. The chain's CDR3 is CASPQWGEGPENTGELFF. In DNA form, the CDR3 reads TGTGCCAGCCCCCAGTGGGGGGAGGGGCCAGAAAACACCGGGGAGCTGTTTTTT.

This clonotype was observed many times. V is TRBV6-2 or TRBV6-3 and J is TRBJ2-1, with unresolved D. This CDR3 contains 14 residues. The germline CDR1 and CDR2 sequences are MNHEY and SVGEGT. V was shortened by 5 bases and J by 2 bases, with 10 bases between the two germline ends. The CDR3 loop reads CASSMQRTYNEQFF. CDR3 bases: TGTGCCAGCAGTATGCAGAGGACCTACAATGAGCAGTTCTTC.

The chain joins TRBV6-1 to TRBJ2-3; D gene ambiguous. Trimming took 3 bases from V and 0 from J, leaving 7 bases between them. The germline V gene has CDR1 MNHNS and CDR2 SASEGT. CDR3 length equals 14 residues. CDR3 sequence reads: CASSEAGSTDTQYF. The DNA for the CDR3 is TGTGCCAGCAGTGAGGCCGGGAGCACAGATACGCAGTATTTT.

This clonotype was seen a few times. The gene calls are TRBV2 and TRBJ1-1; D ambiguous. The germline gives CDR1 SNHLY, CDR2 FYNNEI. With 4 bases removed from V and 6 bases from J, the gap between germline ends came to 9 bases. CDR3 size: 12 residues. For the CDR3, the DNA is TGTGCCAGCAGTGCGAATAAGGCTGAAGCTTTCTTT. Protein product: CASSANKAEAFF. Full variable domain (remainder filled in from reference TRBV2 and TRBJ1-1): EPEVTQTPSHQVTQMGQEVILRCVPISNHLYFYWYRQILGQKVEFLVSFYNNEISEKSEIFDDQFSVERPDGSNFTLKIRSTKLEDSAMYFCASSANKAEAFFGQGTRLTVV.

In this sample, this clonotype turned up many times. This rearrangement joins TRBV7-3 to TRBJ2-7; TRBD2 agrees at 9 bases. Germline loops: CDR1 SGHTA, CDR2 FQGTGA. Losses at the gene ends were 5 bases for V and 5 bases for J; bases not matched to a gene: 4. The CDR3 totals 13 residues. CDR3 sequence (DNA): TGTGCCAGCAGCCCCAGACTAGCGGACGAGCAGTACTTC. Its translation: CASSPRLADEQYF.

This clonotype has a handful of counts. The rearrangement joins TRBV12-3 or TRBV12-4 to TRBJ2-7, with 13 bases identical to TRBD2. Trimming cost V 5 bases and J 4 bases; bases outside gene matches: 8. CDR3 size: 16 residues. CDR3 loop: CASSPRTSGSRYEQYF. In DNA form, the CDR3 reads TGTGCCAGCAGTCCCCGGACTAGCGGGAGTAGATACGAGCAGTACTTC.

The chain couples TRBV6-5 to TRBJ2-7; D remains unclear. V was pared by 0 bases and J by 7 bases, with 16 bases between. CDR1 is MNHEY and CDR2 is SVGAGI in the germline V gene. This CDR3 region has 15 residues. In DNA, the CDR3 is TGTGCCAGCAGTTACTCGAGTAAGATTGGTAGGGAGCAGTACTTC. Translating gives CASSYSSKIGREQYF.

The rearrangement joins TRBV18 to TRBJ2-2; TRBD1 agrees at 9 bases. The ends lost 3 bases at V and 3 bases at J; junction bases unmatched: 5. This CDR3 is built from 16 residues. CDR1 and CDR2 (germline): KGHSH, LQKENI. The CDR3 DNA sequence: TGTGCCAGCTCACCGGGGGACAGGGTAGACACCGGGGAGCTGTTTTTT. Its translation is CASSPGDRVDTGELFF.

This chain connects TRBV29-1 to TRBJ2-3; D may be TRBD2 (6 bases). CDR3 length: 15 amino acids. Trimming stripped 2 bases from V and 3 bases from J, with 15 bases between. The germline gives CDR1 SQVTM, CDR2 ANQGSEA. CDR3: CSVEWFPSVTDTQYF. The CDR3 DNA reads as TGCAGCGTTGAATGGTTCCCTAGCGTAACAGATACGCAGTATTTT.

The table lists this clonotype with many counts. The chain employs TRBV7-9 and TRBJ2-7, with D unclear. CDR1 and CDR2 from the germline V gene are SEHNR and FQNEAQ (reference sequence). The CDR3 runs to 11 residues. The V end was cut by 5 bases, the J end by 4 bases, with 6 bases between. CDR3: CASSRDYEQYF. The CDR3, as DNA: TGTGCCAGCAGCCGAGATTACGAGCAGTACTTC. Filled out from reference TRBV7-9 and TRBJ2-7, the complete variable domain reads DTGVSQNPRHKITKRGQNVTFRCDPISEHNRLYWYRQTLGQGPEFLTYFQNEAQLEKSRLLSDRFSAERPKGSFSTLEIQRTEQGDSAMYLCASSRDYEQYFGPGTRLTVT.

This clonotype was counted only a few times. The gene calls are TRBV4-1 and TRBJ2-6; possible D gene TRBD1, 6 bases. From germline, CDR1 is MGHRA and CDR2 YSYEKL. V was cut by 4 bases and J by 2 bases, with 6 bases left in between. The CDR3 is 14 residues long. CDR3 in amino acids: CASSRTAGANVLTF. The CDR3 region has the DNA TGCGCCAGCAGCCGGACAGCTGGGGCCAACGTCCTGACTTTC.

This chain connects TRBV5-1 to TRBJ1-1, with D possibly TRBD1 on 5 matching bases. From germline, CDR1 is SGHRS and CDR2 YFSETQ. This CDR3 comprises 12 residues. The ends were cut back, 1 base at V and 9 bases at J, with 10 bases in the middle. The CDR3 DNA follows: TGCGCCAGCAGCTTGTCCGGGACCAAAGCTTTCTTT. Encoded protein: CASSLSGTKAFF.

V and J are TRBV28 and TRBJ2-2; D may match TRBD1 or TRBD2 (5 bases each). Germline CDR1 and CDR2: MDHEN and SYDVKM. The V end was cut by 6 bases, the J end by 0 bases, with 20 bases between. The length of the CDR3 is 18 residues. The CDR3 sequence: CASSTLHSGPPNTGELFF. The CDR3 region has the DNA TGTGCCAGCAGCACTTTACACTCGGGACCTCCGAACACCGGGGAGCTGTTTTTT.

The chain employs TRBV28 and TRBJ1-2, with D unclear. Germline values: CDR1 MDHEN, CDR2 SYDVKM. Trimming left V 6 bases short and J 4 bases short, with 15 bases between. The CDR3 has 14 amino acids. The DNA of the CDR3 is TGTGCCAGCAGATCGGAACAGATACTCTATGGCTACACCTTC. This translates into CASRSEQILYGYTF.

This clonotype was counted between two and nine times. The chain couples TRBV2 to TRBJ2-4, with 12 bases lining up with TRBD2. The CDR3 has 15 residues. Germline V gene data show CDR1 as SNHLY and CDR2 as FYNNEI. Trimming took 8 bases from V and 9 from J; bases not matched to a gene: 11. CDR3 sequence: CASFQTSGSLGIQYF. For the CDR3, the DNA is TGTGCCAGCTTCCAGACTAGCGGGAGTCTTGGCATTCAGTACTTC.

The chain links TRBV2 to TRBJ2-1; possibly TRBD2 for D (6 bases). CDR3 length: 17 residues. V was pared by 3 bases and J by 3 bases, with 18 bases between. Germline V gene data show CDR1 as SNHLY and CDR2 as FYNNEI. The CDR3 is CASSDGPMGGDYNEQFF. The CDR3, as DNA: TGTGCCAGCAGTGATGGCCCAATGGGCGGGGACTACAATGAGCAGTTCTTC.

This clonotype was detected many times. This sequence joins TRBV3-1 and TRBJ2-7, with TRBD2 as a possible D gene (6 bases). CDR1 and CDR2 (germline): LGHDT, YNNKEL (reference sequence). CDR3 length equals 16 residues. V lost 4 bases to trimming and J lost 0 bases, with 16 bases between them. CDR3 loop: CASSPPSSASSYEQYF. The CDR3 DNA reads TGTGCCAGCAGCCCCCCGTCTAGCGCCAGCTCCTACGAGCAGTACTTC.